Listed below are T cell receptor beta chains from one sample, sequenced in a study of CXCR3-negative and CXCR3-positive naive CD8 T cells. For each CDR3 protein, TCRdb gives one entry from its re-call of the 5' RACE reads, without DNA. The sample has some 68,000 distinct CDR3 sequences, and its top ten clones hold around 5%. The sample consisted of naive CXCR3+ CD8+ T cells from blood. Receptors originate from a human donor in good health. Some clones in this sample may be carry-over from other donors' samples. CDR3s include the opening cysteine and the closing phenylalanine or tryptophan. The order of the fields is J gene, V gene, clone size, CDR3 protein. Not every row has a clone size; where given, it reads once, few, many or a size class.

J gene: TRBJ2-7; V gene: TRBV7-2; clone size: NA; CDR3 protein: CASSIGQTYEQYF
J gene: TRBJ2-7; V gene: TRBV11-2; clone size: NA; CDR3 protein: CASSFSRYEQYF
J gene: TRBJ1-1; V gene: TRBV10-3; clone size: NA; CDR3 protein: CAISEVSRGGTEAFF
J gene: TRBJ2-7; V gene: TRBV7-3; clone size: NA; CDR3 protein: CASSPTDSYEQYF
J gene: TRBJ2-3; V gene: TRBV25-1; clone size: NA; CDR3 protein: CASSVGWADTQYF
J gene: TRBJ1-2; V gene: TRBV29-1; clone size: NA; CDR3 protein: CSVEEGAGALYGYTF
J gene: TRBJ2-5; V gene: TRBV5-8; clone size: NA; CDR3 protein: CASGQGQETQYF
J gene: TRBJ2-7; V gene: TRBV5-1; clone size: NA; CDR3 protein: CASSTGQGWDEQYF
J gene: TRBJ2-3; V gene: TRBV9; clone size: NA; CDR3 protein: CASSDGLTDTQYF
J gene: TRBJ2-1; V gene: TRBV28; clone size: NA; CDR3 protein: CASSLPGSSYNEQFF
J gene: TRBJ2-7; V gene: TRBV19; clone size: medium-sized; CDR3 protein: CASIRRTNVDEQYF
J gene: TRBJ2-7; V gene: TRBV29-1; clone size: NA; CDR3 protein: CSVEGVGQGYYEQYF
J gene: TRBJ2-2; V gene: TRBV12-3/TRBV12-4; clone size: NA; CDR3 protein: CASSPPETGELFF
J gene: TRBJ2-1; V gene: TRBV6-2/TRBV6-3; clone size: NA; CDR3 protein: CASSYVQGGYNEQFF
J gene: TRBJ1-5; V gene: TRBV14; clone size: NA; CDR3 protein: CASSQEGYQPQHF
J gene: TRBJ2-7; V gene: TRBV3-1; clone size: NA; CDR3 protein: CASSQPRGVEQYF
J gene: TRBJ2-7; V gene: TRBV6-2/TRBV6-3; clone size: NA; CDR3 protein: CASSLTDDFYEQYF
J gene: TRBJ1-1; V gene: TRBV7-9; clone size: NA; CDR3 protein: CASSFPPQGFNTEAFF
J gene: TRBJ2-1; V gene: TRBV29-1; clone size: NA; CDR3 protein: CSVEEGTGNEQFF
J gene: TRBJ2-5; V gene: TRBV28; clone size: NA; CDR3 protein: CASRPGYQETQYF
J gene: TRBJ1-3; V gene: TRBV29-1; clone size: NA; CDR3 protein: CSVQPYSGNTIYF
J gene: TRBJ2-5; V gene: TRBV7-6; clone size: NA; CDR3 protein: CASSPTGTVQETQYF
J gene: TRBJ2-1; V gene: TRBV5-6; clone size: NA; CDR3 protein: CASSHGTRTDEQFF
J gene: TRBJ1-1; V gene: TRBV6-2/TRBV6-3; clone size: NA; CDR3 protein: CASSSDRGEAEAFF
J gene: TRBJ1-1; V gene: TRBV29-1; clone size: NA; CDR3 protein: CSVGWTSLNTEAFF
J gene: TRBJ2-7; V gene: TRBV5-6; clone size: NA; CDR3 protein: CASSGTQGDLRVQYF
J gene: TRBJ1-1; V gene: TRBV7-6; clone size: NA; CDR3 protein: CASSVNREMNTEAFF
J gene: TRBJ2-3; V gene: TRBV7-9; clone size: NA; CDR3 protein: CASSLPGLDTQYF
J gene: TRBJ2-1; V gene: TRBV11-2; clone size: NA; CDR3 protein: CASSYGDGWSDEQFF
J gene: TRBJ1-6; V gene: TRBV29-1; clone size: NA; CDR3 protein: CSVEGPKGSPLHF
J gene: TRBJ2-7; V gene: TRBV21-1; clone size: NA; CDR3 protein: CASSMVTPPYEQYF
J gene: TRBJ2-4; V gene: TRBV28; clone size: NA; CDR3 protein: CASSPQSGPLAKNIQYF
J gene: TRBJ2-7; V gene: TRBV6-6; clone size: NA; CDR3 protein: CASSYEGGSSYEQYF
J gene: TRBJ2-7; V gene: TRBV7-9; clone size: NA; CDR3 protein: CASSSPGQDAYEQYF
J gene: TRBJ2-7; V gene: TRBV29-1; clone size: NA; CDR3 protein: CSVEDPGWHEQYF
J gene: TRBJ2-1; V gene: TRBV28; clone size: NA; CDR3 protein: CASRIWGDNEQFF
J gene: TRBJ2-7; V gene: TRBV25-1; clone size: NA; CDR3 protein: CASSESPLAGGLEQYF
J gene: TRBJ2-2; V gene: TRBV6-2/TRBV6-3; clone size: NA; CDR3 protein: CASGMTGVPLNTGELFF
J gene: TRBJ1-1; V gene: TRBV7-9; clone size: NA; CDR3 protein: CASSSGVTEAFF
J gene: TRBJ2-7; V gene: TRBV7-9; clone size: NA; CDR3 protein: CASSPPGSEEQYF
J gene: TRBJ2-6; V gene: TRBV4-3; clone size: NA; CDR3 protein: CASSPRSGGFSSGANVLTF
J gene: TRBJ2-5; V gene: TRBV7-2; clone size: NA; CDR3 protein: CASSPDGQRETKYF
J gene: TRBJ1-1; V gene: TRBV18; clone size: NA; CDR3 protein: CASSPSIFSENTEAFF
J gene: TRBJ2-7; V gene: TRBV29-1; clone size: NA; CDR3 protein: CSARTGQSYEQYF
J gene: TRBJ2-5; V gene: TRBV29-1; clone size: NA; CDR3 protein: CSATLPVLETQYF
J gene: TRBJ2-2; V gene: TRBV20-1; clone size: NA; CDR3 protein: CGAPDRVYGELFF
J gene: TRBJ2-7; V gene: TRBV7-9; clone size: NA; CDR3 protein: CASSLGALGKNGEQYF
J gene: TRBJ2-7; V gene: TRBV19; clone size: NA; CDR3 protein: CASSGGGGPYEQYF
J gene: TRBJ1-1; V gene: TRBV29-1; clone size: NA; CDR3 protein: CSVDRGQGQEAFF
J gene: TRBJ1-1; V gene: TRBV24-1; clone size: NA; CDR3 protein: CATSDGQQRGGAFF
J gene: TRBJ2-7; V gene: TRBV13; clone size: NA; CDR3 protein: CASLSAGGYEQYF
J gene: TRBJ1-1; V gene: TRBV7-9; clone size: NA; CDR3 protein: CASWTDANEAFF
J gene: TRBJ1-3; V gene: TRBV28; clone size: NA; CDR3 protein: CASSLGASGNTIYF